This T cell receptor beta chain was profiled in a study of Ad26.COV2.S vaccination and SARS-CoV-2 variants (TCRdb year 2021). With regard to the full study: Vaccine-arm donors were drawn from COV1001, a multicentre, randomized, double-blind, placebo-controlled phase I-IIa trial of Ad26.COV2.S in healthy adults. Participants in the trial were split at random into five groups of five each, receiving low-dose or high-dose Ad26.COV2.S once or twice, or else placebo on both occasions. The specificity and breadth of SARS-CoV-2-reactive T cell receptors after Ad26.COV2.S vaccination were assessed by TCRbeta repertoire sequencing. The TCR-sequenced set comprised approximately 30 samples: about 19 Ad26.COV2.S vaccine recipients, 5 placebo recipients and 8 SARS-CoV-2 convalescent individuals. Ad26.COV2.S was administered intramuscularly at a dose of 5x10^10 or 1x10^11 viral particles, either as one shot or as two shots given 56 days apart. Investigators did not know the trial group allocation while performing experiments and assessing outcomes.

Overall study results and their limits: Higher spike-specific TCR breadth was observed in Ad26.COV2.S recipients than in placebo recipients (P = 0.0014). The authors noted that the TCR breadth and depth analyses may have underestimated total T cell responses. After vaccination, substantial breadth of spike-specific CD8+ and CD4+ T cell responses was reported. Vaccine and placebo recipients had similar non-spike TCR breadth, a finding consistent with the vaccine containing only spike. The study lacked the statistical power to compare responses across vaccine doses or regimens.

The immunoSEQ Assay was the method used to sequence TCRbeta CDR3 regions. After extraction, genomic DNA underwent amplification by bias-controlled multiplex PCR, followed by high-throughput sequencing. The authors processed their data as follows. To quantify the absolute abundance of each unique TCRbeta CDR3 region, sequences were collapsed and filtered. Usable DNA was measured by amplifying reference genes present in all nucleated cells, and TCRbeta template counts were normalized to that usable DNA to estimate T cell fraction. Repertoire TCRs were annotated as SARS-CoV-2-specific when V gene, CDR3 amino acid sequence and J gene were exactly matched to a known reactive TCR set. The reference SARS-CoV-2 TCR set was obtained from MIRA and was filtered for enrichment in COVID-19-positive ImmuneCODE repertoires, whereby public or cross-reactive TCRs were removed. Using the MIRA antigens, annotated TCRs were further analysed by specific ORF or by position within an ORF. Depth was the summed frequency of annotated unique rearrangements, while breadth was defined as annotated unique rearrangements over total unique productive rearrangements. Group comparisons of TCR breadth used two-sided Wilcoxon rank-sum tests. The clones in this table, taken by TCRdb from immuneACCESS, are in-frame only. Not every clone is retained; where verified, under half of the shortfall comes from an unresolved V gene, and the cause of the rest is unknown. V and J calls plus clone size are reproduced from that table; the DNA served to infer D and trimming. The sample table shows almost 400,000 clones, and around 91% are seen once. Jointly, the top ten make up under 2% of the sample.

The sample's treatment or condition, from its label and the paper: 15 to 20 received Ad26.COV2.S at low or high dose, single or two shots; about 5 received placebo; per-sample allocation not given. For vaccine and placebo recipients, the sequenced repertoires came from samples collected on day 63 after the first injection. Cohort 1b enrolled roughly 25 adults aged 18-55 years at a single site in Boston, USA, between 29 July and 7 August 2020. As a vaccine, Ad26.COV2.S was a replication-incompetent adenovirus type 26 vector that expressed a prefusion-stabilized SARS-CoV-2 spike protein derived from the original Wuhan strain. This clone was seen only once. Its antigen specificity is not known. The record has no base qualities; no much larger clone is one base away. At the junction V is shortened by 5 bases and J by 4 bases, with 13 bases in between. From cysteine to phenylalanine, the CDR3 is 14 amino acids long. Just the 42-base CDR3 DNA is kept, in frame starting at base 1. Taken from the germline V gene (reference sequence), the CDR1 and CDR2 loops are MNHEY and SMNVEV.

The receptor's source is a person between 18 and 60 years old who received the Ad26.COV2.S COVID-19 vaccine or a placebo. The V gene is TRBV27 and the J gene is TRBJ2-3, with the D gene not confidently named. Sequencing used peripheral blood, obtained in a trial of Ad26.COV2.S vaccine versus placebo. The nucleotide sequence reads TGTGCCAGCAGTCGCGTGGCCTCCCCAGATACGCAGTATTTT. Translated, it gives CASSRVASPDTQYF.